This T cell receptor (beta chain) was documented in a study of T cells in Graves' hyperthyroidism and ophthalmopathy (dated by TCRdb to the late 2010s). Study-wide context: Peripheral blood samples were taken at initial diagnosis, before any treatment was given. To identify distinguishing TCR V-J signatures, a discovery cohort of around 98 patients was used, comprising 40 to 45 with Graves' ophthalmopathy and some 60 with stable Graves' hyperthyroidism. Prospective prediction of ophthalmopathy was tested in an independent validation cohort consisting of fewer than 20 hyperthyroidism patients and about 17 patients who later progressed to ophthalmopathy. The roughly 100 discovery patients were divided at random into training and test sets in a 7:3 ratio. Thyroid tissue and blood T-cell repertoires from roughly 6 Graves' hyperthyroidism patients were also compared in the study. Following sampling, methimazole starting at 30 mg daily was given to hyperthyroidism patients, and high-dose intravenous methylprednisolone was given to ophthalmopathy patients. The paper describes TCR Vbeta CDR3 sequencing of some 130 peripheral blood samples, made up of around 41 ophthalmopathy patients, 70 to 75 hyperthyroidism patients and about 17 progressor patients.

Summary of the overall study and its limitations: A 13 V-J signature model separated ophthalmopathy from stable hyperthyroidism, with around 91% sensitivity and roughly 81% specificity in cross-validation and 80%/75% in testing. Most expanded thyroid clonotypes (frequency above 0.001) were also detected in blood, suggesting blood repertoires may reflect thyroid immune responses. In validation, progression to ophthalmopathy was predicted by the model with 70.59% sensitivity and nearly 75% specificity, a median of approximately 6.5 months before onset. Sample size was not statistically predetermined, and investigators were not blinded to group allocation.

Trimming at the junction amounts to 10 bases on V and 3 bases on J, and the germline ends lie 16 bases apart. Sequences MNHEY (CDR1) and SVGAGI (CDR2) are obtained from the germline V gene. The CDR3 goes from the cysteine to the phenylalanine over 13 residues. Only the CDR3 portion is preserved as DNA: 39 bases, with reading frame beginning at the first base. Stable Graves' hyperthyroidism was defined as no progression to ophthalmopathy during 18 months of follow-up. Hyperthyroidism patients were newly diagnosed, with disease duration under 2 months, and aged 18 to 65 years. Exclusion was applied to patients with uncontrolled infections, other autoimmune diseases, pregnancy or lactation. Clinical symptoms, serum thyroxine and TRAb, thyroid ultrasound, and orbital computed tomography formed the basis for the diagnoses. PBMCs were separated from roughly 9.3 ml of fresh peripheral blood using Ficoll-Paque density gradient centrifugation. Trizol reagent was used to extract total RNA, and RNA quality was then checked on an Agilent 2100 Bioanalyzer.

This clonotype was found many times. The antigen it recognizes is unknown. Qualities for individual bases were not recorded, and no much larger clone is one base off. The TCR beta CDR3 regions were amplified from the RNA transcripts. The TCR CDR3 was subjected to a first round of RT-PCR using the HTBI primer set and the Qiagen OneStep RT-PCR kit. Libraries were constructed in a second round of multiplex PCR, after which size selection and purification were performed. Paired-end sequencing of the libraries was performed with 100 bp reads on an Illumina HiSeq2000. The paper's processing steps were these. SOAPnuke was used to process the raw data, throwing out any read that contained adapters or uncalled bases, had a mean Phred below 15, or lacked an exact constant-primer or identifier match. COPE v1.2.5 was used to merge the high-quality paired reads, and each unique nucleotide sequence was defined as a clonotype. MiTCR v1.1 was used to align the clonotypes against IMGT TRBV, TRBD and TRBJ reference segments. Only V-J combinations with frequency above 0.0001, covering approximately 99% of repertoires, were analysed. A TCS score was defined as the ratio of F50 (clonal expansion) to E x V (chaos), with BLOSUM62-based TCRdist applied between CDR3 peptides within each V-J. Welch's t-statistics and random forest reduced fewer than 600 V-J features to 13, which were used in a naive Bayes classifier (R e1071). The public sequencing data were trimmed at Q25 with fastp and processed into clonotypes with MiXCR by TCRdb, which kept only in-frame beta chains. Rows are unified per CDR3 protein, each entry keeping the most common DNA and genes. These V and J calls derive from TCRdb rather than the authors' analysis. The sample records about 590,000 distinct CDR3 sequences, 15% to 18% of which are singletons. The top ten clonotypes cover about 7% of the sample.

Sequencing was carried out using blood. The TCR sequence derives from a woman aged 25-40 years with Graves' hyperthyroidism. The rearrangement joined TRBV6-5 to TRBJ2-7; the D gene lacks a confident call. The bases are TGTGCCACCGGTTCTGGAGTAGACTACGAGCAGTACTTC. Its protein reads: CATGSGVDYEQYF.